A single T cell receptor beta chain is shown here with its context. The data were taken from a study of monozygotic twins with cystic fibrosis. This table comes from immunoSEQ multiplex PCR, and its TCRdb copy is limited to in-frame clones, with some not included. Among approximately 24,000 clones listed, around nine tenths were seen once. The J segment lost 6 bases and the V segment lost 2 bases, leaving 6 bases of the junction unmatched. The CDR3 is 14 amino acids. The V gene's germline CDR1 is LGHNA and CDR2 YNFKEQ. This clonotype was sampled from a woman aged 30 to 39 with cystic fibrosis. The specimen sequenced was blood. V and J are TRBV4-2 and TRBJ1-2, with 7 bases aligning to TRBD1. As DNA, the CDR3 is TGTGCCAGCAGCCAACCCACAGGGGACCATGGCTACACCTTC. It codes for CASSQPTGDHGYTF.